This entry describes one T cell receptor beta chain. TCRdb passed the RT-PCR reads through MiXCR, listing each CDR3 protein once. The table lists about 680,000 distinct CDR3 sequences, approximately 15% of them singletons. The sequenced sample consisted of memory CD4+ T cells from blood. The sequence was obtained from a female donor in good health, serving as a healthy control.

The CDR3: CSAKAGGIYNEQFF. CDR3 DNA: TGCAGTGCTAAAGCGGGAGGAATATACAATGAGCAGTTCTTC. The chain combines TRBV20-1 with TRBJ2-1; 9 nucleotides agree with TRBD2. The CDR3 has 14 amino acids. V shed 4 bases, J shed 4 bases, and the junction held 5 bases outside the gene matches. The germline CDR1 and CDR2 sequences are DFQATT and SNEGSKA (reference sequence).